The 5 T cell receptor beta chains below all came from one sample that was sequenced in a study of regulatory T cells in long-lasting Graves disease. The TCR beta library used iRepertoire HTBI primers with Arm-PCR amplification of CDR3. Via MiXCR, TCRdb re-called the multiplex PCR reads, giving one row per CDR3 protein. Of almost 450,000 distinct CDR3 sequences in the sample, over 15% were seen once. Time point of the sample: newly diagnosed GD, antithyroid drugs for less than 3 months. RNA isolated from PBMCs was used to make the TCR library. These data are also associated with another study on T cells in Graves' hyperthyroidism and ophthalmopathy.

Here the sequenced sample was peripheral blood mononuclear cells (PBMCs), taken at new diagnosis, from a patient treated with antithyroid drugs. All receptors come from a woman aged 25-40 years with Graves disease.

V gene TRBV15 combines with J gene TRBJ2-5, with 7 bases fitting TRBD1. V lost 3 bases and J lost 5; bases outside the gene matches: 12. The length of the CDR3 is 16 residues. From germline, CDR1 is LNHNV and CDR2 YYDKDF (reference sequence). CDR3 sequence: CATSSLLGGAKETQYF. The CDR3 DNA follows: TGTGCCACCAGCAGCTTATTAGGGGGCGCGAAGGAGACCCAGTACTTC.

This clonotype came up a few times. This sequence joins TRBV10-3 and TRBJ2-7, with no clear D. There are 12 residues in the CDR3. Germline CDR1 and CDR2: ENHRY and SYGVKD. Trimming took 10 bases from V and 3 from J, leaving 13 bases between them. Here the CDR3 reads CATAHEIYEQYF. CDR3 coding DNA: TGTGCCACCGCACACGAAATCTACGAGCAGTACTTC.

This clonotype was detected a few times. This chain links TRBV7-3 with TRBJ2-1; 9 bases fit TRBD2. This CDR3 has 15 residues. Germline V gene lookup returns CDR1 SGHTA and CDR2 FQGTGA. J was trimmed by 8 bases and V by 5 bases; bases with no gene match: 10. CDR3: CASSILAGMVDEQFF. The CDR3 nucleotides read TGTGCCAGCAGCATCCTAGCGGGGATGGTGGATGAGCAGTTCTTC.

There are many counts of this clonotype. The J gene is TRBJ1-1, the V gene TRBV30, with D unclear. Trimming took off 3 bases at V and 3 bases at J, with 8 bases between the two ends. This CDR3 comprises 12 residues. Germline CDR1 GTSNPN, CDR2 SVGIG (reference sequence). The CDR3 spells CAWRAGYTEAFF. The CDR3 DNA is TGTGCCTGGAGGGCTGGCTACACTGAAGCTTTCTTT.

This clonotype has a count of ten or more. V and J are TRBV29-1 and TRBJ1-2; 8 nucleotides match TRBD1. Germline V gene sequence: CDR1 SQVTM, CDR2 ANQGSEA. Trimming removed 8 bases from V and 2 bases from J; junction bases left unmatched: 7. The CDR3 consists of 13 residues. The CDR3: CSYTDRANYGYTF. CDR3 DNA sequence: TGCAGCTACACGGACAGGGCAAACTATGGCTACACCTTC.